Sequencing of this T cell receptor (beta chain) was carried out in a study of blood T cell repertoires in COVID-19. The data were produced by immunoSEQ multiplex PCR, yet TCRdb's version contains in-frame clones alone and is incomplete. This table has about 480,000 clones, 85% to 90% appearing once. CDR3 length: 15 residues. Germline V CDR1 and CDR2: LNHNV, YYDKDF (reference sequence). Trimming removed 1 base from V and 6 bases from J, with 13 bases in between. The source material was peripheral blood. The chain employs TRBV15 and TRBJ2-1, with D perhaps TRBD1 (6 bases). The clonotype originates from a young man with COVID-19, enrolled during active disease. Here the CDR3 reads CATSRGPRGANEQFF. The CDR3 DNA reads as TGTGCCACCAGCAGAGGCCCCAGGGGAGCCAATGAGCAGTTCTTC. The whole variable domain, filled in from reference TRBV15 and TRBJ2-1, reads DAMVIQNPRYQVTQFGKPVTLSCSQTLNHNVMYWYQQKSSQAPKLLFHYYDKDFNNEADTPDNFQSRRPNTSFCFLDIRSPGLGDTAMYLCATSRGPRGANEQFFGPGTRLTVL.